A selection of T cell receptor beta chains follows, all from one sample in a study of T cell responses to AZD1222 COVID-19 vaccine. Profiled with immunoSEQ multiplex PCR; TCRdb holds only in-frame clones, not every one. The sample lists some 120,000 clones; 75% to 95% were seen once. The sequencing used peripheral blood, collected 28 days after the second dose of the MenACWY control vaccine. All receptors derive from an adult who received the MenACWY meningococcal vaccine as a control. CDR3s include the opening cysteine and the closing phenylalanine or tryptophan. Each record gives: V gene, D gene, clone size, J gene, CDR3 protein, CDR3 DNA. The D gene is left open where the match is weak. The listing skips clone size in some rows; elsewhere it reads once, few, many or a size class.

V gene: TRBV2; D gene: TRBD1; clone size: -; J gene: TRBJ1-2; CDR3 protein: CASSTGQGLGYTF; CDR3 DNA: TGTGCCAGCAGTACCGGACAGGGTTTGGGCTACACCTTC
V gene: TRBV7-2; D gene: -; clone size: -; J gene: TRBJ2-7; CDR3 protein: CASSLGGLGNAYEQYF; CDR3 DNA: TGTGCCAGCAGCTTAGGTGGGCTAGGGAATGCCTACGAGCAGTACTTC
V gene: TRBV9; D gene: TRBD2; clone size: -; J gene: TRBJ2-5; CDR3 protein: CASSVAVGTRGETQYF; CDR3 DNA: TGTGCCAGCAGCGTAGCCGTAGGGACGCGGGGGGAGACCCAGTACTTC
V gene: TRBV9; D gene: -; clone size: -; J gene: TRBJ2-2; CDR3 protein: CASSVRGGHTGELFF; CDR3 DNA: TGTGCCAGCAGCGTCCGCGGGGGCCACACCGGGGAGCTGTTTTTT
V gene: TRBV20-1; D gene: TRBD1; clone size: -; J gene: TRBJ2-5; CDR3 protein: CSASRDRGLETQYF; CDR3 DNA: TGCAGTGCTAGTAGGGACAGGGGGCTGGAGACCCAGTACTTC
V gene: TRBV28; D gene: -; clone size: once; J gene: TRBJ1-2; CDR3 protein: CASSTGHRYGYTF; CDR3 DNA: TGTGCCAGCAGTACGGGACACCGATATGGCTACACCTTC
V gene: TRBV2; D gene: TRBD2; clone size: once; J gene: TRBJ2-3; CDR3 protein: CASSLGTSVDTQYF; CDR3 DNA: TGTGCCAGCAGTCTGGGGACTAGCGTAGATACGCAGTATTTT
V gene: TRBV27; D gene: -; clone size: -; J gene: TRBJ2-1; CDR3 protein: CASSPTEYNEQFF; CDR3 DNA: TGTGCCAGCAGTCCTACTGAGTACAATGAGCAGTTCTTC
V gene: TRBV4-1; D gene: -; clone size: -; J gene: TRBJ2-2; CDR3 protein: CASSQDSGWTGELFF; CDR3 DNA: TGCGCCAGCAGCCAAGATTCAGGTTGGACCGGGGAGCTGTTTTTT
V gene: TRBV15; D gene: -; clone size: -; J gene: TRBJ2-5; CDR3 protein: CATSRPPGGETQYF; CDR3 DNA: TGTGCCACCAGCAGACCCCCCGGGGGAGAGACCCAGTACTTC
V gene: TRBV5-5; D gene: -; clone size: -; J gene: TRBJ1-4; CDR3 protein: CASSLMGAGEKLFF; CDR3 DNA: TGTGCCAGCAGCTTAATGGGGGCTGGTGAAAAACTGTTTTTT
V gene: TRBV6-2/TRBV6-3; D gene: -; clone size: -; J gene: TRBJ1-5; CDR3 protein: CASSYGGTFSNQPQHF; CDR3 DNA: TGTGCCAGCAGTTACGGCGGAACCTTTAGCAATCAGCCCCAGCATTTT
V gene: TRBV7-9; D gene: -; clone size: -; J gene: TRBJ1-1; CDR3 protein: CASSPLGGYGTEAFF; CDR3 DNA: TGTGCCAGCAGCCCCCTTGGGGGGTACGGCACTGAAGCTTTCTTT
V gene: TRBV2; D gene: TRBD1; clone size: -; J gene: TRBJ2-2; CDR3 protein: CASTPGTGTGELFF; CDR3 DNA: TGTGCCAGTACTCCCGGGACAGGCACCGGGGAGCTGTTTTTT
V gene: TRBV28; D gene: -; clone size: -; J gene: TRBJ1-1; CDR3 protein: CASLKTEAFF; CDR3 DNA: TGTGCCAGCTTGAAGACTGAAGCTTTCTTT
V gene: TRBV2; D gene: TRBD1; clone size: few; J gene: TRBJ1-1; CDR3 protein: CASRGQVSILMNTEAFF; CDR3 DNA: TGTGCCAGCAGAGGACAGGTTTCGATTTTGATGAACACTGAAGCTTTCTTT
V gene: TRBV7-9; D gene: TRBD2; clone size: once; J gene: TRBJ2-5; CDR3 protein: CASRGLAVETQYF; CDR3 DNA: TGTGCCAGCAGAGGACTAGCGGTCGAGACCCAGTACTTC
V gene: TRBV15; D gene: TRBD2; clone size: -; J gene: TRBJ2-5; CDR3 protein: CATSPLGGGRNQETQYF; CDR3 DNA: TGTGCCACCAGCCCTCTCGGGGGGGGCCGCAACCAAGAGACCCAGTACTTC
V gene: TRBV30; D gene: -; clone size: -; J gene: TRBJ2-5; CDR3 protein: CACLYRDRETQYF; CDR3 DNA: TGTGCCTGCCTTTACAGGGATCGAGAGACCCAGTACTTC
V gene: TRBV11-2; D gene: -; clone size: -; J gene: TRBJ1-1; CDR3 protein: CASSLWGRQNEAFF; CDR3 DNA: TGTGCCAGCAGCTTATGGGGACGACAAAATGAAGCTTTCTTT
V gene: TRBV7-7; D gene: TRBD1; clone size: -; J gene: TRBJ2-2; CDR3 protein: CASSPDRGSGELFF; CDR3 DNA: TGTGCCAGCAGCCCAGACAGGGGTTCCGGGGAGCTGTTTTTT
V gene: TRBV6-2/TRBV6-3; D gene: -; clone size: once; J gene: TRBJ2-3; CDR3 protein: CASSPGTLEDTQYF; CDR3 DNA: TGTGCCAGCAGTCCCGGGACACTAGAGGATACGCAGTATTTT
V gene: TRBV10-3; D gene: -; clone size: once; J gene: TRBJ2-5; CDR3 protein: CAVRDWAKETQYF; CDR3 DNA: TGTGCCGTTAGGGACTGGGCGAAAGAGACCCAGTACTTC
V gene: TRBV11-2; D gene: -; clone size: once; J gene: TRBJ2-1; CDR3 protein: CASSLVSRRNEQFF; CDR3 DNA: TGTGCCAGCAGCTTAGTTTCCAGGCGGAATGAGCAGTTCTTC
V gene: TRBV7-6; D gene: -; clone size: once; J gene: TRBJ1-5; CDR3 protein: CASSLAQGNQPQHF; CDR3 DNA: TGTGCCAGCAGCTTAGCGCAAGGGAATCAGCCCCAGCATTTT
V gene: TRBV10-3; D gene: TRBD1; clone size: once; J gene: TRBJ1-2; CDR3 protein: CASRQGESYGYTF; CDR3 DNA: TGTGCCTCCCGACAGGGGGAGAGCTATGGCTACACCTTC
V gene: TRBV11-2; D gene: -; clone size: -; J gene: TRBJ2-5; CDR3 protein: CASSSDGETQYF; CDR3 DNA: TGTGCCAGCAGCTCCGACGGGGAGACCCAGTACTTC
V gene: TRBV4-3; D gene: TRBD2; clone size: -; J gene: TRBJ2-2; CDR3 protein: CASSQEQKAGGFTGELFF; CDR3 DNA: TGCGCCAGCAGCCAAGAACAGAAAGCGGGGGGATTCACCGGGGAGCTGTTTTTT
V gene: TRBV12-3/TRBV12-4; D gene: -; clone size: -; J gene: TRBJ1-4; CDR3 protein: CATGGVTNEKLFF; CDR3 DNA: TGTGCCACGGGCGGGGTGACTAATGAAAAACTGTTTTTT
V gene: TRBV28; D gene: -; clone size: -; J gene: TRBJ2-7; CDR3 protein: CASSRTASTSYEQYF; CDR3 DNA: TGTGCCAGCTCTCGAACGGCCTCGACTAGCTACGAGCAGTACTTC
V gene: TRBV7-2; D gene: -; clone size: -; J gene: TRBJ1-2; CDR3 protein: CASSLAMGTVYGYTF; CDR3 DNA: TGTGCCAGCAGCTTAGCGATGGGGACGGTCTATGGCTACACCTTC
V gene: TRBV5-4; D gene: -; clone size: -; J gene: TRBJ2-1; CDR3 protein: CASSWGGLSSYNEQFF; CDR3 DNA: TGTGCCAGCAGCTGGGGGGGGCTTAGCTCCTACAATGAGCAGTTCTTC
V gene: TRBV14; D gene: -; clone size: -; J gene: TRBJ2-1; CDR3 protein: CASSHATDGLSSYNEQFF; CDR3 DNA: TGTGCCAGCAGCCATGCTACAGACGGTCTGAGCTCCTACAATGAGCAGTTCTTC
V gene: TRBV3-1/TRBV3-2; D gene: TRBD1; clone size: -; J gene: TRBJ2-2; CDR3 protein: CASSQDLTGSNTGELFF; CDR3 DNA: TGTGCCAGCAGCCAAGATCTGACAGGGTCGAACACCGGGGAGCTGTTTTTT
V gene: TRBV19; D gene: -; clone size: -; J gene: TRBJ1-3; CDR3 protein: CASSLGTSSGNTIYF; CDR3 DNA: TGTGCCAGTAGTCTCGGGACTTCGTCTGGAAACACCATATATTTT
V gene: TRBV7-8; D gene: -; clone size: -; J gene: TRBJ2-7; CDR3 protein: CASSLVPGRGAYEQYF; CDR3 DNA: TGTGCCAGCAGCTTAGTACCCGGCAGGGGGGCCTACGAGCAGTACTTC
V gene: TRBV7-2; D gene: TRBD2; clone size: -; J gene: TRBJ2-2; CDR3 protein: CASSLRRLAGGRGTGELFF; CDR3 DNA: TGTGCCAGCAGCTTAAGGCGTCTAGCGGGAGGCCGGGGCACCGGGGAGCTGTTTTTT
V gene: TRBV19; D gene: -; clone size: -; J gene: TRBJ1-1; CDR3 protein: CASSQPSGAGENTEAFF; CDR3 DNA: TGTGCCAGTAGTCAGCCCTCGGGGGCTGGGGAGAACACTGAAGCTTTCTTT
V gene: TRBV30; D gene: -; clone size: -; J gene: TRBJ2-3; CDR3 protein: CAWSVQGFLDTQYF; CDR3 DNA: TGTGCCTGGAGTGTACAAGGATTTCTAGATACGCAGTATTTT
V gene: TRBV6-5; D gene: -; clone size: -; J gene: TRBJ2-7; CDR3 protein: CASSRRETQYEQYF; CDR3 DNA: TGTGCCAGCAGTCGCCGAGAAACTCAGTACGAGCAGTACTTC
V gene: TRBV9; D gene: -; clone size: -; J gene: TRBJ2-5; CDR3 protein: CASSEGLIQETQYF; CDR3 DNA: TGTGCCAGCAGCGAGGGACTTATACAAGAGACCCAGTACTTC
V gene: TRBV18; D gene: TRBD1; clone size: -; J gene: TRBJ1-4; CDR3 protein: CASSPGTGPNEKLFF; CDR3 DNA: TGTGCCAGCTCACCAGGGACAGGCCCAAATGAAAAACTGTTTTTT
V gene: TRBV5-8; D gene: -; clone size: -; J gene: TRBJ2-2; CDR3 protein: CASSFVGTLTGELFF; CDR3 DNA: TGTGCCAGCAGCTTTGTAGGGACCCTCACAGGGGAGCTGTTTTTT
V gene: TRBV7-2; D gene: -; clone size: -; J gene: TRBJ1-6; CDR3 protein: CASSLMAANSPLHF; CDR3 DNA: TGTGCCAGCAGCTTAATGGCAGCTAATTCACCCCTCCACTTT
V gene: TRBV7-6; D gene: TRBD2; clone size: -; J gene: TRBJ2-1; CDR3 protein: CASSLAPRGGGRSSYNEQFF; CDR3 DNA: TGTGCCAGCAGCTTAGCGCCCAGAGGTGGCGGGAGGAGCTCCTACAATGAGCAGTTCTTC
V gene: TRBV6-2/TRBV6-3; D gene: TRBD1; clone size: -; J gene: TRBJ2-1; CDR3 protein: CASSYTLQGNNEQFF; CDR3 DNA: TGTGCCAGCAGTTACACCCTACAGGGGAACAATGAGCAGTTCTTC
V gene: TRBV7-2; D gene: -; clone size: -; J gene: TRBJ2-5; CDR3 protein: CASSRGPTQETQYF; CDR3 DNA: TGTGCCAGCAGCCGTGGACCGACACAAGAGACCCAGTACTTC
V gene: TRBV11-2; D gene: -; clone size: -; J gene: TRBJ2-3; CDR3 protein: CASSLDRVDTQYF; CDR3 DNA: TGTGCCAGCAGCTTAGACAGGGTGGATACGCAGTATTTT
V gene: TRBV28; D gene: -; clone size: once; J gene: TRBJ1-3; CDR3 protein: CASSLIRGGSGNTIYF; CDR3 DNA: TGTGCCAGCAGTTTAATTAGAGGGGGTTCTGGAAACACCATATATTTT
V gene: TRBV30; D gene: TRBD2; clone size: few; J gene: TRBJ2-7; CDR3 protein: CAWSGLAGMTEQYF; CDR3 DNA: TGTGCCTGGAGTGGACTAGCGGGAATGACCGAGCAGTACTTC